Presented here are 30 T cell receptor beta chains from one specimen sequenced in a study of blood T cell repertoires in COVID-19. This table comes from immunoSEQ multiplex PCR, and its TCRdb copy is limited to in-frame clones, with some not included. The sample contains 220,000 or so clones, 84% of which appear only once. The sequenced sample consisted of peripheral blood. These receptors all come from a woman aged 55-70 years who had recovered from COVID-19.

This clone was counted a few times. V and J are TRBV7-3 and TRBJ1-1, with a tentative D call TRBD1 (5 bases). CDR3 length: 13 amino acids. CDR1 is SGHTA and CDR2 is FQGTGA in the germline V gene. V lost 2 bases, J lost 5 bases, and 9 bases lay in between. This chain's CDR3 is CASSLFRDTEAFF. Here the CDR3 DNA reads TGTGCCAGCAGCTTATTCAGGGATACTGAAGCTTTCTTT.

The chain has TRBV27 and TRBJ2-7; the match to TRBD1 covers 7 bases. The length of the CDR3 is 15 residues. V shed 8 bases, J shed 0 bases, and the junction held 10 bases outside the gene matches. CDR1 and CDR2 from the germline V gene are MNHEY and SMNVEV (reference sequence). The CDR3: CASHEEGQPSYEQYF. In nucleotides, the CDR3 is TGTGCCAGCCACGAAGAGGGACAGCCCTCCTACGAGCAGTACTTC.

CDR3 bases: TGCAGCGTTGAAGATCGTCGCGGGGGCGCTACCTGGGGGAATGAGCAGTTCTTC. It translates to CSVEDRRGGATWGNEQFF. The rearrangement links TRBV29-1 to TRBJ2-1; TRBD2 might be the D (7 bases). V lost 0 bases to trimming and J lost 7 bases, with 25 bases between them. There are 18 residues in the CDR3. The V gene's germline CDR1 is SQVTM and CDR2 ANQGSEA.

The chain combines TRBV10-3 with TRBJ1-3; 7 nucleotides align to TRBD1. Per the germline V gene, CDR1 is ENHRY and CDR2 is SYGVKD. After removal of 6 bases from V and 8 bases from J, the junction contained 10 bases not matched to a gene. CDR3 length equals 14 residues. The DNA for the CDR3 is TGTGCCATCAGACCGACAGGGAATGTGTACACCATATATTTT. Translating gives CAIRPTGNVYTIYF.

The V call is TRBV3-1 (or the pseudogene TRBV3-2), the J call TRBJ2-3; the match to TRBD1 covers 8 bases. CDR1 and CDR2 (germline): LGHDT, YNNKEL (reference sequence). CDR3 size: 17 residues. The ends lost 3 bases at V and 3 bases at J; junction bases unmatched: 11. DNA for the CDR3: TGTGCCAGCAGCCACTCGGACAGGGCCCGGCGGACAGATACGCAGTATTTT. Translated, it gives CASSHSDRARRTDTQYF.

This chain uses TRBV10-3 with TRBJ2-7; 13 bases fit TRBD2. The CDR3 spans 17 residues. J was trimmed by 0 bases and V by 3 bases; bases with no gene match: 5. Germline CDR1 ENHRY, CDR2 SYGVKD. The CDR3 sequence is CAISDLGTSGASYEQYF. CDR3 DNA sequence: TGTGCCATCAGTGATCTCGGGACTAGCGGGGCCTCCTACGAGCAGTACTTC.

As DNA, the CDR3 is TGTGCCAGCAGCTTAGTCCCCGGACAGAGCACCGGGGAGCTGTTTTTT. Amino acid sequence: CASSLVPGQSTGELFF. The chain employs TRBV11-2 and TRBJ2-2, with a tentative D call TRBD1 (6 bases). Trimming stripped 1 base from V and 4 bases from J, with 13 bases between. Looked up from germline, CDR1 is SGHAT and CDR2 is FQNNGV. The CDR3 runs 16 residues.

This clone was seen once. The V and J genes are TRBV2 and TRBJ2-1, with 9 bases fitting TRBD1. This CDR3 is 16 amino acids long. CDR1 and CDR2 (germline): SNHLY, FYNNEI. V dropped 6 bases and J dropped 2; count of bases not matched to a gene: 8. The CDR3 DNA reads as TGTGCCAGCAGAAAAGGACAGGGGTCCCCCTACAATGAGCAGTTCTTC. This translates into CASRKGQGSPYNEQFF.

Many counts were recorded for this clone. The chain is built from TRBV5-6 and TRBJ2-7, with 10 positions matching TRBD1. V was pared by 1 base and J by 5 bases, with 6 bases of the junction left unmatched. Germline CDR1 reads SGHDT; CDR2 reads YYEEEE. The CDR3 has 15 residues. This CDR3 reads CASSLRGQGSNEQYF. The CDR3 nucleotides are TGTGCCAGCAGCTTGAGGGGACAGGGGTCCAACGAGCAGTACTTC.

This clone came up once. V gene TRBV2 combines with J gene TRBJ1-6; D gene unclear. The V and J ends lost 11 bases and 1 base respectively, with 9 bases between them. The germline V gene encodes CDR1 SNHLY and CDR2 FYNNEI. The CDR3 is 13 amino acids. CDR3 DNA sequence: TGTGCCGGAACAGTTTCCTATAATTCACCCCTCCACTTT. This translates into CAGTVSYNSPLHF.

The CDR3 protein is CASSLVAGYEQYF. The CDR3 coding sequence is TGTGCCAGCAGCTTAGTAGCGGGCTACGAGCAGTACTTC. This chain connects TRBV11-2 to TRBJ2-7; 7 bases match TRBD2. This CDR3 spans 13 amino acids. Per germline, CDR1 SGHAT and CDR2 FQNNGV. The V gene end was trimmed by 1 base and the J gene end by 3 bases; junction bases not matched to a gene: 0.

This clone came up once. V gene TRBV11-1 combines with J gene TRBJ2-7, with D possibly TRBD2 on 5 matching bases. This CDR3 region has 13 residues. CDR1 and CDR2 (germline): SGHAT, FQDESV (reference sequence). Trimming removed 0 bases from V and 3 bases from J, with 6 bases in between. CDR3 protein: CASSLAGVYEQYF. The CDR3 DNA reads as TGTGCCAGCAGCTTAGCCGGGGTCTACGAGCAGTACTTC. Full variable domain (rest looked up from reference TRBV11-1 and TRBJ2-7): EAEVAQSPRYKITEKSQAVAFWCDPISGHATLYWYRQILGQGPELLVQFQDESVVDDSQLPKDRFSAERLKGVDSTLKIQPAELGDSAMYLCASSLAGVYEQYFGPGTRLTVT.

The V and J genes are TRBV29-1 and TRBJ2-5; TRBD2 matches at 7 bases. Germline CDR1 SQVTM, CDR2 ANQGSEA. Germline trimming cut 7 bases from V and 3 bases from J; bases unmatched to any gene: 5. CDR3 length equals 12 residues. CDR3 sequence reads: CSGEGGEETQYF. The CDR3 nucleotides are TGCAGCGGGGAGGGCGGGGAAGAGACCCAGTACTTC. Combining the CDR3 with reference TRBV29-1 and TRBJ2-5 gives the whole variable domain SAVISQKPSRDICQRGTSLTIQCQVDSQVTMMFWYRQQPGQSLTLIATANQGSEATYESGFVIDKFPISRPNLTFSTLTVSNMSPEDSSIYLCSGEGGEETQYFGPGTRLLVL.

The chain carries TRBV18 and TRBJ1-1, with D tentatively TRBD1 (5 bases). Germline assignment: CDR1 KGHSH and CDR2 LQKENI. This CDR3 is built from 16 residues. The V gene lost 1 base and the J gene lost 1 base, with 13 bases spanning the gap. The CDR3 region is CASSPRIRGGNTEAFF. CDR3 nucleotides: TGTGCCAGCTCACCACGGATTAGGGGAGGGAACACTGAAGCTTTCTTT.

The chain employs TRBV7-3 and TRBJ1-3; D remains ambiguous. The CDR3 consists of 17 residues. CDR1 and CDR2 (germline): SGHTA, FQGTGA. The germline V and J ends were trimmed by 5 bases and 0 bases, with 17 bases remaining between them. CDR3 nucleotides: TGTGCCAGCAGCCCAACAAAGTGGAGGACCTCTGGAAACACCATATATTTT. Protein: CASSPTKWRTSGNTIYF.

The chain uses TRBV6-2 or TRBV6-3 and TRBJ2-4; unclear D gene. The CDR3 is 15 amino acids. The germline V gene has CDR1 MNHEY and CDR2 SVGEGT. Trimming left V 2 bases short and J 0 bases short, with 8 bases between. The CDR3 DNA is TGTGCCAGCAGTTACGGCAGGCTAGCCAAAAACATTCAGTACTTC. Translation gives CASSYGRLAKNIQYF.

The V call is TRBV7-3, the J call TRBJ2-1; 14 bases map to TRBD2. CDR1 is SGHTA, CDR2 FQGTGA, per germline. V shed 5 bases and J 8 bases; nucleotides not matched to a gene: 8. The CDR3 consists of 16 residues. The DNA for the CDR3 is TGTGCCAGCAGCCCCGGGACTAGCGGGGGTCGGGATGAGCAGTTCTTC. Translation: CASSPGTSGGRDEQFF. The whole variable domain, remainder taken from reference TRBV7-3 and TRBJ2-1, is GAGVSQTPSNKVTEKGKYVELRCDPISGHTALYWYRQSLGQGPEFLIYFQGTGAADDSGLPNDRFFAVRPEGSVSTLKIQRTERGDSAVYLCASSPGTSGGRDEQFFGPGTRLTVL.

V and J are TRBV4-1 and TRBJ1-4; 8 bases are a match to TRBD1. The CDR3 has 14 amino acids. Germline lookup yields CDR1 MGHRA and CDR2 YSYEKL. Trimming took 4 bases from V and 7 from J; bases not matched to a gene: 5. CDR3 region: CASSRGQGREKLFF. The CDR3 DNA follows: TGCGCCAGCAGCCGCGGACAGGGCCGTGAAAAACTGTTTTTT.

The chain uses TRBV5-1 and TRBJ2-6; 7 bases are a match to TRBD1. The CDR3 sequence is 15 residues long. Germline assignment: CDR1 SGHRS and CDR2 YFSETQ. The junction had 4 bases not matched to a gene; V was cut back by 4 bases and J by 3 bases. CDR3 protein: CASSATGDGANVLTF. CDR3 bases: TGCGCCAGCAGCGCAACAGGGGATGGGGCCAACGTCCTGACTTTC. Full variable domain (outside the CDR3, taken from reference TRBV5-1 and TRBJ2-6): KAGVTQTPRYLIKTRGQQVTLSCSPISGHRSVSWYQQTPGQGLQFLFEYFSETQRNKGNFPGRFSGRQFSNSRSEMNVSTLELGDSALYLCASSATGDGANVLTFGAGSRLTVL.

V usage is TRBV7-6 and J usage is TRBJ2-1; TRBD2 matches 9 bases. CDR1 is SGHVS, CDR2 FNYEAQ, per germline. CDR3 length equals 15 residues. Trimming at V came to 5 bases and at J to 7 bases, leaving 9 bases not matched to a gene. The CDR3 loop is CASSALSGGGNEQFF. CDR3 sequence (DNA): TGTGCCAGCAGCGCCCTTAGCGGGGGAGGGAATGAGCAGTTCTTC. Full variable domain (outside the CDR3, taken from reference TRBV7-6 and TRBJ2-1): GAGVSQSPRYKVTKRGQDVALRCDPISGHVSLYWYRQALGQGPEFLTYFNYEAQQDKSGLPNDRFSAERPEGSISTLTIQRTEQRDSAMYRCASSALSGGGNEQFFGPGTRLTVL.

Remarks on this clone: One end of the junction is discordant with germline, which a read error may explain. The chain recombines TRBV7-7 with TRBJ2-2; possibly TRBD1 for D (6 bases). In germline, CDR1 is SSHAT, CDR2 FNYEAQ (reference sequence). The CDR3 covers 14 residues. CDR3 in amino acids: CASSSLRGTGELFF. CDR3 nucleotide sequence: TGTGCTAGCAGCTCCCTGAGGGGGACCGGGGAGCTGTTTTTT.

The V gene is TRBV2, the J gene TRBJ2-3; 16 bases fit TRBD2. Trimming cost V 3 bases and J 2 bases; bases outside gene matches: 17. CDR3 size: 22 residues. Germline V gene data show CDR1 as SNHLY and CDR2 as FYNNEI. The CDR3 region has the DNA TGTGCCAGCAGTGAGACTCGAGGGACTAGCGGGGGGGGTTTCCCGTTCACAGATACGCAGTATTTT. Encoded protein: CASSETRGTSGGGFPFTDTQYF.

The DNA of the CDR3 is TGTGCCAGCAGCCAAGGGGGAGTCTCTGGGGCCAACGTCCTGACTTTC. Protein sequence: CASSQGGVSGANVLTF. The chain has TRBV4-2 and TRBJ2-6; D is perhaps TRBD2 (5 bases). This CDR3 has 16 residues. CDR1 LGHNA and CDR2 YNFKEQ come from the germline V gene. V lost 1 base and J 0 bases, leaving 7 bases between the germline ends.

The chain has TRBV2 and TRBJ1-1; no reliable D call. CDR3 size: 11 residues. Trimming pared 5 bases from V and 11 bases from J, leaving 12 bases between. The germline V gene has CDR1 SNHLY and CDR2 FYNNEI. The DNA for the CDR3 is TGTGCCAGCAGTCCCTCCGCCAGGGCTTTCTTT. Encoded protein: CASSPSARAFF.

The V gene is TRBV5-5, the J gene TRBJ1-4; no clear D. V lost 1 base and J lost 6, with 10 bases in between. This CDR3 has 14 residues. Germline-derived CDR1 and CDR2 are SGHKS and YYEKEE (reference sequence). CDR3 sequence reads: CASSLRPQDEKLFF. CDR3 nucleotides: TGTGCCAGCAGCTTGAGGCCTCAGGATGAAAAACTGTTTTTT. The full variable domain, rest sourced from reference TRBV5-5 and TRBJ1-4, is DAGVTQSPTHLIKTRGQQVTLRCSPISGHKSVSWYQQVLGQGPQFIFQYYEKEERGRGNFPDRFSARQFPNYSSELNVNALLLGDSALYLCASSLRPQDEKLFFGSGTQLSVL.

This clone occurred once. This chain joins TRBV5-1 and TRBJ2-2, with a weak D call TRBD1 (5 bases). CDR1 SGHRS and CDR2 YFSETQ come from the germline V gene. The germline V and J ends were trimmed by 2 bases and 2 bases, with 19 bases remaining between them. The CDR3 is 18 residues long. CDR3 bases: TGCGCCAGCAGCTTAGCTAAGATAGACAGCTACAACACCGGGGAGCTGTTTTTT. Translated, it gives CASSLAKIDSYNTGELFF.

The chain's CDR3 is CAWITGNTEAFF. The CDR3 DNA reads TGTGCCTGGATAACAGGGAACACTGAAGCTTTCTTT. The J gene is TRBJ1-1, the V gene TRBV30, with TRBD1 as a possible D gene (5 bases). Trimming took off 4 bases at V and 1 base at J, with 7 bases between the two ends. The CDR3 runs to 12 residues. Per germline, CDR1 GTSNPN and CDR2 SVGIG (reference sequence).

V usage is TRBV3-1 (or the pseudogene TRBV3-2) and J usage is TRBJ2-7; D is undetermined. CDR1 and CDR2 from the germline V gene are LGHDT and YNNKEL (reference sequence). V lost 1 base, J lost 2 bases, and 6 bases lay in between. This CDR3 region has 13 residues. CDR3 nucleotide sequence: TGTGCCAGCAGCCAAGGTGGGCCCTACGAGCAGTACTTC. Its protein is CASSQGGPYEQYF.

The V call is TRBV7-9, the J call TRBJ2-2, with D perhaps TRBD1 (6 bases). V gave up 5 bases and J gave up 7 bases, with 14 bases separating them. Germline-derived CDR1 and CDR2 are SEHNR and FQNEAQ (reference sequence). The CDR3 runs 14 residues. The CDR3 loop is CASSARGRGGELFF. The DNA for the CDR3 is TGTGCCAGCAGCGCCAGGGGAAGGGGCGGGGAGCTGTTTTTT. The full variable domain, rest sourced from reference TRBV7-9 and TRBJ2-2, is DTGVSQNPRHKITKRGQNVTFRCDPISEHNRLYWYRQTLGQGPEFLTYFQNEAQLEKSRLLSDRFSAERPKGSFSTLEIQRTEQGDSAMYLCASSARGRGGELFFGEGSRLTVL.

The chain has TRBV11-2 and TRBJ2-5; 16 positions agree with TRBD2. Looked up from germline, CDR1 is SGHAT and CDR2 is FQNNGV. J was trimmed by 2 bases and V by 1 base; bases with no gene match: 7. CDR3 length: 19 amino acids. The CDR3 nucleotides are TGTGCCAGCAGCTTAGTCACTTCGGGACTAGCGGGGGGGCAAGAGACCCAGTACTTC. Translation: CASSLVTSGLAGGQETQYF.